This is a list of T cell receptor beta chains from one sample in a study of molecular identifiers for immune sequencing clone quantification. TCRdb ran MiXCR on the PCR reads and lists one entry per CDR3 protein. Of about half a million distinct CDR3 sequences detected, roughly 24% appear once; the ten largest clones hold around 0.79%. The specimen was naive CD8+ T cells from blood, with Jurkat cell RNA spiked in. These receptor sequences come from a human donor in good health. Some libraries in this study had Jurkat cell RNA spiked in. Both conserved end residues are part of each CDR3. A D gene is named only where the DNA matches it firmly. The size of a clone is reported for some rows only, either as once, few or many, or as a class for expanded clones.

D,V,size,J,DNA,CDR3
-,TRBV20-1,-,TRBJ2-7,TGCAGTGCTTTAGCACTTGAAATCTCCTACGAGCGGTACTTC,CSALALEISYERYF
TRBD1,TRBV28,-,TRBJ1-5,TGTGCCAGCAGCCCCGGGACAGGGGGAAAATATAGCAATCAGCCCCAGCATTTT,CASSPGTGGKYSNQPQHF
-,TRBV6-2/TRBV6-3,-,TRBJ1-5,TGTGCCAGCAGTTACAGATATAGCAATCAGCCCCAGCATTTT,CASSYRYSNQPQHF
-,TRBV7-9,-,TRBJ2-7,TGTGCCAGCAGCTCTCCGGGACCAGTGCTTCTGGAGCAGTACTTC,CASSSPGPVLLEQYF
-,TRBV4-1,few,TRBJ2-1,TGCGCCAGCAGCCAGGGTCCAGTCTCCTACAATGAGCAGTTCTTC,CASSQGPVSYNEQFF
TRBD1,TRBV12-3/TRBV12-4,-,TRBJ1-1,TGTGCCAGCAGTTTCTACAGGGGGCTGGACACTGAAGCTTTCTTT,CASSFYRGLDTEAFF
TRBD2,TRBV4-1,few,TRBJ2-7,TGCGCCAGCAGCCAAGTTACTCTAGCGGGGGGGCTAGAGTTCGAGCAGTACTTC,CASSQVTLAGGLEFEQYF
-,TRBV6-2/TRBV6-3,many,TRBJ2-2,TGTGCCAGCAGTTACTCAGTTTCGAACACCGGGGAGCTGTTTTTT,CASSYSVSNTGELFF
-,TRBV15,many,TRBJ2-3,TGTGCCACCAGCAGAGATAGAGATACGCAGTATTTT,CATSRDRDTQYF
TRBD1,TRBV2,-,TRBJ2-1,TGTGCCAGCAGTGAAGGGGACAGGGGTCAGGAGCAGTTCTTC,CASSEGDRGQEQFF
TRBD2,TRBV7-9,-,TRBJ2-5,TGTGCCAGCGGCTTAGGTCCTAGCGGGGCACAAGAGACCCAGTACTTC,CASGLGPSGAQETQYF
-,TRBV29-1,many,TRBJ1-1,TGCAGCGTTGAAGGTGGAAACACTGAAGCTTTCTTT,CSVEGGNTEAFF
TRBD1,TRBV4-1,many,TRBJ1-5,TGCGCCAGCAGCCAAGGGACAGGGGGCGGTTTGTATCAGCCCCAGCATTTT,CASSQGTGGGLYQPQHF
TRBD1,TRBV7-9,-,TRBJ2-1,TGTGCCAGCAGCCCGGGGACAGGGGGCTGGGACAATGAGCAGTTCTTC,CASSPGTGGWDNEQFF
-,TRBV20-1,few,TRBJ1-3,TGCAGTGCTAGAGTTCGGGCCCTCTCTGGAAACACCATATATTTT,CSARVRALSGNTIYF
-,TRBV7-9,many,TRBJ2-5,TGTGCCAGCAGCCGCGCCGGGACATTCTCGCCAGAGACCCAGTACTTC,CASSRAGTFSPETQYF
TRBD1,TRBV6-1,-,TRBJ1-1,TGTGCCAGCAGTGAAGCGACAGGGGTTAACACTGAGGCTTTCTTT,CASSEATGVNTEAFF
-,TRBV10-3,-,TRBJ2-7,TGTGCCATCAGTGAGTCCCCGGATCGGGTCTACGAGCAGTACTTC,CAISESPDRVYEQYF
-,TRBV10-3,-,TRBJ1-5,TGTGCCATCAGTGAATCGGGTAGCAATCAGCCCCAGCATTTT,CAISESGSNQPQHF
-,TRBV9,many,TRBJ2-3,TGTGCCAGCAGCGTAGGGACAGCGAGCACAGATACGCAGTATTTT,CASSVGTASTDTQYF
-,TRBV25-1,-,TRBJ2-3,TGTGCCAGCGGTGGGTCAGATTATAGCACAGGTACGCAGTATTTT,CASGGSDYSTGTQYF
-,TRBV5-1,-,TRBJ2-7,TGCGCCAGCAGCTTGGACAACTTCTACGAGCAGTACTTC,CASSLDNFYEQYF